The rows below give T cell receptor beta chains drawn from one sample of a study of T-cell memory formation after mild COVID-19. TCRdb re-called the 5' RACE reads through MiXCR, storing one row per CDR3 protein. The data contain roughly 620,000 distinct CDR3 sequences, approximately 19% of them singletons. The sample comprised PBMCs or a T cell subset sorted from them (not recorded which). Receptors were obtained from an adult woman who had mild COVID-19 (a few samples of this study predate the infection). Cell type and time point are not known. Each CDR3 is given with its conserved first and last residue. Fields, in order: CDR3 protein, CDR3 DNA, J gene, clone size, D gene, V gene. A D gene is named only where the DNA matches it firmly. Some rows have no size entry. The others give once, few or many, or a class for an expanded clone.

cdr3_aa: CSASYGRPSYEQYF
cdr3_nt: TGCAGTGCTAGTTATGGACGGCCCTCCTACGAGCAGTACTTC
j_call: TRBJ2-7
clone_size: NA
d_call: NA
v_call: TRBV20-1

cdr3_aa: CASIRGQGGEAFF
cdr3_nt: TGTGCCAGCATCAGAGGACAGGGCGGTGAAGCTTTCTTT
j_call: TRBJ1-1
clone_size: NA
d_call: TRBD1
v_call: TRBV28

cdr3_aa: CASSLGGLAGNTGELFF
cdr3_nt: TGTGCCAGCAGCTTAGGGGGACTAGCGGGTAACACCGGGGAGCTGTTTTTT
j_call: TRBJ2-2
clone_size: many
d_call: TRBD2
v_call: TRBV7-8

cdr3_aa: CASSLGSGLHSYEQYF
cdr3_nt: TGTGCCAGCAGCTTGGGTAGCGGACTACACTCCTACGAGCAGTACTTC
j_call: TRBJ2-7
clone_size: few
d_call: NA
v_call: TRBV5-6

cdr3_aa: CASSFLAGGPETQYF
cdr3_nt: TGTGCCAGCAGCTTTCTAGCGGGAGGGCCTGAGACCCAGTACTTC
j_call: TRBJ2-5
clone_size: few
d_call: TRBD2
v_call: TRBV7-9

cdr3_aa: CASSLTSGSLTGELFF
cdr3_nt: TGCGCCAGCAGCCTAACTAGCGGGAGCCTCACCGGGGAGCTGTTTTTT
j_call: TRBJ2-2
clone_size: few
d_call: TRBD2
v_call: TRBV4-3

cdr3_aa: CASSGGTGAGNIQYF
cdr3_nt: TGTGCCAGCAGCGGGGGGACAGGTGCGGGGAACATTCAGTACTTC
j_call: TRBJ2-4
clone_size: NA
d_call: TRBD1
v_call: TRBV7-9

cdr3_aa: CASSESLAVTDTQYF
cdr3_nt: TGTGCCAGCAGTGAATCGCTAGCGGTCACAGATACGCAGTATTTT
j_call: TRBJ2-3
clone_size: NA
d_call: TRBD2
v_call: TRBV2

cdr3_aa: CASSAGQGVLHEQYF
cdr3_nt: TGTGCCAGCAGTGCGGGACAGGGTGTGCTTCACGAGCAGTACTTC
j_call: TRBJ2-7
clone_size: NA
d_call: TRBD1
v_call: TRBV2

cdr3_aa: CASSKEERDSSYNEQFF
cdr3_nt: TGTGCCAGCAGCAAAGAGGAGCGGGACTCCAGCTACAATGAGCAGTTCTTC
j_call: TRBJ2-1
clone_size: few
d_call: NA
v_call: TRBV21-1

cdr3_aa: CAISGGQLQETQYF
cdr3_nt: TGTGCCATCAGTGGGGGACAGCTCCAAGAGACCCAGTACTTC
j_call: TRBJ2-5
clone_size: NA
d_call: TRBD1
v_call: TRBV10-3

cdr3_aa: CASSPRTGTVGETQYF
cdr3_nt: TGTGCCAGCAGCCCGCGGACAGGGACGGTGGGAGAGACCCAGTACTTC
j_call: TRBJ2-5
clone_size: NA
d_call: TRBD1
v_call: TRBV5-5

cdr3_aa: CASSPREGLHYEQYF
cdr3_nt: TGTGCCAGCAGCCCGCGCGAAGGGCTACACTACGAGCAGTACTTC
j_call: TRBJ2-7
clone_size: few
d_call: NA
v_call: TRBV14

cdr3_aa: CASTLRGDFGPQHF
cdr3_nt: TGTGCCAGCACCTTAAGGGGGGATTTTGGGCCCCAGCATTTT
j_call: TRBJ1-5
clone_size: many
d_call: NA
v_call: TRBV7-8

cdr3_aa: CATRGLAGVVADTQYF
cdr3_nt: TGCGCCACCAGAGGACTAGCGGGAGTGGTTGCAGATACGCAGTATTTT
j_call: TRBJ2-3
clone_size: few
d_call: TRBD2
v_call: TRBV5-1

cdr3_aa: CASSPTQGGYEQYF
cdr3_nt: TGTGCCAGCTCACCCACACAGGGTGGCTACGAGCAGTACTTC
j_call: TRBJ2-7
clone_size: NA
d_call: NA
v_call: TRBV18

cdr3_aa: CASSYSLGRELFF
cdr3_nt: TGTGCCAGCAGTTACTCACTGGGACGGGAGCTGTTTTTT
j_call: TRBJ2-2
clone_size: NA
d_call: NA
v_call: TRBV6-5

cdr3_aa: CSVERNEDYGYTF
cdr3_nt: TGCAGCGTTGAGAGAAACGAGGACTATGGCTACACCTTC
j_call: TRBJ1-2
clone_size: NA
d_call: NA
v_call: TRBV29-1

cdr3_aa: CASRTGMYNEQFF
cdr3_nt: TGCGCCAGCAGGACCGGGATGTACAATGAGCAGTTCTTC
j_call: TRBJ2-1
clone_size: once
d_call: NA
v_call: TRBV10-2

cdr3_aa: CASSYYRSYGYTF
cdr3_nt: TGTGCCAGCAGTTACTACAGGTCCTATGGCTACACCTTC
j_call: TRBJ1-2
clone_size: NA
d_call: NA
v_call: TRBV6-5

cdr3_aa: CASSEGTGITETQYF
cdr3_nt: TGCGCCAGCAGCGAGGGGACAGGGATAACAGAGACCCAGTACTTC
j_call: TRBJ2-5
clone_size: NA
d_call: TRBD1
v_call: TRBV5-1

cdr3_aa: CASSHDAGHTNTGELFF
cdr3_nt: TGTGCCAGCAGCCATGACGCGGGACACACGAACACCGGGGAGCTGTTTTTT
j_call: TRBJ2-2
clone_size: NA
d_call: NA
v_call: TRBV14

cdr3_aa: CAISGSRNTEAFF
cdr3_nt: TGTGCCATCAGTGGGTCCCGGAACACTGAAGCTTTCTTT
j_call: TRBJ1-1
clone_size: NA
d_call: NA
v_call: TRBV10-3

cdr3_aa: CASSFASVSEFRADTQYF
cdr3_nt: TGTGCCAGCAGCTTTGCCTCCGTGAGTGAGTTCAGGGCGGATACGCAGTATTTT
j_call: TRBJ2-3
clone_size: NA
d_call: NA
v_call: TRBV7-9

cdr3_aa: CASSIEGGRAENEQFF
cdr3_nt: TGTGCCAGTAGTATCGAGGGCGGGAGGGCCGAAAATGAGCAGTTCTTC
j_call: TRBJ2-1
clone_size: NA
d_call: TRBD2
v_call: TRBV19

cdr3_aa: CASSPRTGGFNTDTQYF
cdr3_nt: TGTGCCAGCTCACCAAGGACAGGGGGCTTCAACACAGATACGCAGTATTTT
j_call: TRBJ2-3
clone_size: NA
d_call: TRBD1
v_call: TRBV18

cdr3_aa: CATSEGVGVRLDNEQFF
cdr3_nt: TGTGCCACCAGCGAGGGCGTGGGGGTTCGTTTAGACAATGAGCAGTTCTTC
j_call: TRBJ2-1
clone_size: few
d_call: NA
v_call: TRBV15

cdr3_aa: CSARDGGVPQETQYF
cdr3_nt: TGCAGTGCTAGAGATGGGGGGGTGCCCCAAGAGACCCAGTACTTC
j_call: TRBJ2-5
clone_size: few
d_call: TRBD2
v_call: TRBV20-1

cdr3_aa: CASSLLTQGYGWETQYF
cdr3_nt: TGTGCCAGCAGCTTACTAACTCAGGGTTATGGTTGGGAGACCCAGTACTTC
j_call: TRBJ2-5
clone_size: few
d_call: NA
v_call: TRBV7-9

cdr3_aa: CASSATQPFGGLFF
cdr3_nt: TGTGCCAGCAGTGCCACACAGCCGTTCGGGGGACTGTTTTTT
j_call: TRBJ1-4
clone_size: NA
d_call: NA
v_call: TRBV6-5

cdr3_aa: CASSPRGVDEQFF
cdr3_nt: TGTGCCAGCAGTCCACGGGGGGTCGATGAGCAGTTCTTC
j_call: TRBJ2-1
clone_size: NA
d_call: TRBD2
v_call: TRBV12-3/TRBV12-4

cdr3_aa: CASSQGGPKKLFF
cdr3_nt: TGTGCCAGCAGCCAAGGTGGACCCAAAAAACTGTTTTTT
j_call: TRBJ1-4
clone_size: NA
d_call: NA
v_call: TRBV3-1

cdr3_aa: CASIPPGGNQPQHF
cdr3_nt: TGTGCCAGTATCCCCCCCGGCGGCAATCAGCCCCAGCATTTT
j_call: TRBJ1-5
clone_size: few
d_call: NA
v_call: TRBV19

cdr3_aa: CATSRGTGDSSYNEQFF
cdr3_nt: TGTGCCACCAGCAGAGGGACAGGGGACAGCTCCTACAATGAGCAGTTCTTC
j_call: TRBJ2-1
clone_size: NA
d_call: TRBD1
v_call: TRBV15

cdr3_aa: CASSRRDGSYEQYF
cdr3_nt: TGTGCCAGCAGTCGAAGGGACGGTTCCTACGAGCAGTACTTC
j_call: TRBJ2-7
clone_size: few
d_call: NA
v_call: TRBV6-6

cdr3_aa: CASSIPGQFYEQYF
cdr3_nt: TGTGCCAGTAGTATTCCCGGACAGTTCTACGAGCAGTACTTC
j_call: TRBJ2-7
clone_size: few
d_call: NA
v_call: TRBV19

cdr3_aa: CASRRASGRRDQYF
cdr3_nt: TGTGCCAGCAGAAGGGCTAGCGGGAGAAGGGACCAGTACTTC
j_call: TRBJ2-5
clone_size: few
d_call: TRBD2
v_call: TRBV6-2/TRBV6-3

cdr3_aa: CASSVYHSGSYNEQFF
cdr3_nt: TGTGCCAGCAGCGTTTACCATTCGGGATCCTACAATGAGCAGTTCTTC
j_call: TRBJ2-1
clone_size: few
d_call: NA
v_call: TRBV6-4

cdr3_aa: CASSLDRVSTEAFF
cdr3_nt: TGTGCCAGTAGTCTGGACAGGGTTAGCACTGAAGCTTTCTTT
j_call: TRBJ1-1
clone_size: few
d_call: TRBD1
v_call: TRBV19

cdr3_aa: CASSADQIETQYF
cdr3_nt: TGTGCCAGCAGCGCCGACCAGATAGAGACCCAGTACTTC
j_call: TRBJ2-5
clone_size: few
d_call: NA
v_call: TRBV6-5

cdr3_aa: CAWSVRRSYEQYF
cdr3_nt: TGTGCCTGGAGCGTCCGTAGGTCCTACGAGCAGTACTTC
j_call: TRBJ2-7
clone_size: few
d_call: NA
v_call: TRBV30

cdr3_aa: CASSLAPIARETAGVGQYF
cdr3_nt: TGTGCCAGCAGCTTAGCCCCGATTGCCCGGGAGACGGCGGGGGTTGGCCAGTACTTC
j_call: TRBJ2-5
clone_size: NA
d_call: TRBD2
v_call: TRBV7-9

cdr3_aa: CASSFRGRVTF
cdr3_nt: TGTGCCAGCAGTTTTCGGGGGCGGGTCACCTTC
j_call: TRBJ1-2
clone_size: NA
d_call: NA
v_call: TRBV27

cdr3_aa: CASSQDPGLGYGYTF
cdr3_nt: TGCGCCAGCAGCCAAGATCCCGGGCTGGGTTATGGCTACACCTTC
j_call: TRBJ1-2
clone_size: NA
d_call: NA
v_call: TRBV4-1

cdr3_aa: CASSLSADGSYNEQFF
cdr3_nt: TGTGCTAGCAGCTTATCGGCAGACGGCTCCTACAATGAGCAGTTCTTC
j_call: TRBJ2-1
clone_size: few
d_call: NA
v_call: TRBV7-7

cdr3_aa: CASSLDGRSIVNEQFF
cdr3_nt: TGCGCCAGCAGCTTGGACGGCAGATCGATAGTCAATGAGCAGTTCTTC
j_call: TRBJ2-1
clone_size: few
d_call: NA
v_call: TRBV5-1